A selection of T cell receptor beta chains follows, all from one sample in a study of T cells after yellow fever vaccination. One entry per CDR3 protein results from TCRdb running MiXCR on the 5' RACE reads. Among about 13,000 distinct CDR3 sequences, nearly 5% were seen once, and the ten largest hold 40% to 60%. The material sequenced was PBMCs, either bulk or a sorted T-cell subset (CD4+, CD8+, memory, or dextramer-sorted; not recorded which), taken 45 days after the yellow fever booster vaccination. The receptors here all came from a man aged 30 to 45 who received the YFV17D yellow fever vaccine. Both conserved end residues are trimmed from each CDR3. Clone size appears in some rows only: once, few, many, or a class for an expanded clone.

v_call: TRBV29-1
j_call: TRBJ1-1
clone_size: many
cdr3_aa: SVKGLNTEAF

v_call: TRBV7-2
j_call: TRBJ2-3
clone_size: many
cdr3_aa: ASSRQPQGTDTQY

v_call: TRBV21-1
j_call: TRBJ2-2
clone_size: many
cdr3_aa: ASSKVGSGGFTGELF

v_call: TRBV5-6
j_call: TRBJ1-1
clone_size: few
cdr3_aa: ASSLGLLTSMNTEAF

v_call: TRBV7-2
j_call: TRBJ2-5
clone_size: many
cdr3_aa: ASSLGFTGGVDTQY

v_call: TRBV6-5
j_call: TRBJ2-3
clone_size: many
cdr3_aa: ASSYGRDTQY

v_call: TRBV18
j_call: TRBJ2-7
clone_size: many
cdr3_aa: ASSLGSGGSYEQY

v_call: TRBV12-5
j_call: TRBJ2-1
clone_size: many
cdr3_aa: ASGFSFDPYEQF

v_call: TRBV5-8
j_call: TRBJ1-5
clone_size: many
cdr3_aa: ASQPLAKDNQPQH

v_call: TRBV20-1
j_call: TRBJ2-5
clone_size: many
cdr3_aa: SAPPGTGRETQY

v_call: TRBV29-1
j_call: TRBJ2-1
clone_size: many
cdr3_aa: SVAWGGSYNEQF

v_call: TRBV7-6
j_call: TRBJ2-1
clone_size: NA
cdr3_aa: ASSLEEGSYYNEQF

v_call: TRBV4-2
j_call: TRBJ2-7
clone_size: many
cdr3_aa: ASSHTRDGSYEQY

v_call: TRBV15
j_call: TRBJ2-7
clone_size: many
cdr3_aa: ATSVRVARTGKGAYEQY

v_call: TRBV5-1
j_call: TRBJ2-7
clone_size: many
cdr3_aa: ASSFAGGPYEQY

v_call: TRBV18
j_call: TRBJ2-7
clone_size: many
cdr3_aa: ASSPQGDYEQY

v_call: TRBV10-3
j_call: TRBJ2-5
clone_size: NA
cdr3_aa: AIRRRADETQY

v_call: TRBV4-3
j_call: TRBJ2-7
clone_size: many
cdr3_aa: ASSQRLGGGVGEQY

v_call: TRBV7-9
j_call: TRBJ2-1
clone_size: many
cdr3_aa: ASSLFLAEDNEQF

v_call: TRBV5-5
j_call: TRBJ2-7
clone_size: many
cdr3_aa: ASSLAGQGSYEQY

v_call: TRBV29-1
j_call: TRBJ2-5
clone_size: many
cdr3_aa: SSPPGGTGQETQY

v_call: TRBV10-3
j_call: TRBJ2-1
clone_size: many
cdr3_aa: AISENGQGLGNEQF

v_call: TRBV25-1
j_call: TRBJ2-7
clone_size: many
cdr3_aa: ASSGHPSFRFHEQY

v_call: TRBV6-5
j_call: TRBJ1-2
clone_size: many
cdr3_aa: ASSYASNYGYT

v_call: TRBV20-1
j_call: TRBJ1-1
clone_size: many
cdr3_aa: SASGGQLNTEAF

v_call: TRBV7-6
j_call: TRBJ1-3
clone_size: many
cdr3_aa: ASSLPKQGSGNTIY

v_call: TRBV5-6
j_call: TRBJ2-1
clone_size: many
cdr3_aa: ASSLGLATYNEQF

v_call: TRBV6-2/TRBV6-3
j_call: TRBJ1-4
clone_size: many
cdr3_aa: ASRPGEWEKLF

v_call: TRBV5-1
j_call: TRBJ1-2
clone_size: many
cdr3_aa: ASSLDRANYGYT

v_call: TRBV12-3/TRBV12-4
j_call: TRBJ2-1
clone_size: many
cdr3_aa: ASSPRLEHNEQF

v_call: TRBV20-1
j_call: TRBJ2-5
clone_size: many
cdr3_aa: SGRPGLAGVETQY

v_call: TRBV12-3/TRBV12-4
j_call: TRBJ2-1
clone_size: many
cdr3_aa: ASSFFGGSYNEQF

v_call: TRBV5-5
j_call: TRBJ1-2
clone_size: many
cdr3_aa: ASSPGTGGNGYT

v_call: TRBV7-2
j_call: TRBJ2-5
clone_size: many
cdr3_aa: ASSLAQAGTQY

v_call: TRBV14
j_call: TRBJ2-2
clone_size: many
cdr3_aa: ASSQSPTGELF

v_call: TRBV20-1
j_call: TRBJ2-7
clone_size: many
cdr3_aa: SAPSGRVEADPYEQY

v_call: TRBV20-1
j_call: TRBJ2-5
clone_size: many
cdr3_aa: SARYGREGLETQY

v_call: TRBV11-2
j_call: TRBJ2-5
clone_size: NA
cdr3_aa: ASTRQEETQY

v_call: TRBV3-1
j_call: TRBJ2-5
clone_size: many
cdr3_aa: ASSQFAGLADKETQY

v_call: TRBV7-8
j_call: TRBJ2-7
clone_size: many
cdr3_aa: ASSLVELAYEQY

v_call: TRBV11-2
j_call: TRBJ2-1
clone_size: many
cdr3_aa: ASRPAGLAGVGEQF